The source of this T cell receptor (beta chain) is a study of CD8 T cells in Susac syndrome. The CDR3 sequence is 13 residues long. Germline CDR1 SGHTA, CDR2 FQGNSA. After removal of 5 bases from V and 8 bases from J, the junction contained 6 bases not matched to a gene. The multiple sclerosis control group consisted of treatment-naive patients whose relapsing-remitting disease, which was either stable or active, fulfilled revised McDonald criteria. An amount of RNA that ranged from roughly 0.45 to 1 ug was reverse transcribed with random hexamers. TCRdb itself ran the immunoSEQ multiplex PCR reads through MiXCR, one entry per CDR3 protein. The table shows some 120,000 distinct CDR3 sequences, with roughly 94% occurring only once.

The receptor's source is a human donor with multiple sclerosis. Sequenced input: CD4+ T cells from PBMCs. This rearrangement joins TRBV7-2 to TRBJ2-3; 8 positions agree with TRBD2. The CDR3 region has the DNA TGTGCCAGCAGCCGGGAGGGCCCGAGTACGCAGTATTTT. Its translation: CASSREGPSTQYF.